The rows below give T cell receptor beta chains drawn from one sample of a study of OX40 agonist ivuxolimab in advanced cancers. The data were produced by immunoSEQ multiplex PCR, yet TCRdb's version contains in-frame clones alone and is incomplete. The sample includes fewer than 85,000 clones, roughly 80% seen only once; the top ten take around 5%. Here the sequenced sample was CD4+ or CD8+ T cells sorted from blood, taken in a trial of the OX40 agonist ivuxolimab. The receptors were sampled from an adult with an advanced solid tumor such as melanoma, head and neck, liver or kidney cancer. Each CDR3 is given with its conserved first and last residue. Each record gives: J gene, V gene, CDR3 protein.

J: TRBJ2-7; V: TRBV7-8; CDR3: CASSRDYPSYEQYF
J: TRBJ1-3; V: TRBV18; CDR3: CASSPLGHEGSGNTIYF
J: TRBJ1-6; V: TRBV28; CDR3: CASSLRQNNSPLHF
J: TRBJ2-6; V: TRBV28; CDR3: CASRGSGLAASGANVLTF
J: TRBJ1-1; V: TRBV18; CDR3: CASSPDNSPGTEAFF
J: TRBJ1-5; V: TRBV19; CDR3: CASSIEGNQPQHF
J: TRBJ1-5; V: TRBV27; CDR3: CASTATAFSNQPQHF
J: TRBJ2-2; V: TRBV25-1; CDR3: CASSEWAAQNTGELFF
J: TRBJ1-1; V: TRBV4-2; CDR3: CASSRGPNLMNTEAFF
J: TRBJ1-2; V: TRBV2; CDR3: CASGKSYYGYTF
J: TRBJ2-7; V: TRBV7-8; CDR3: CASSSLAQMYEQYF
J: TRBJ2-7; V: TRBV18; CDR3: CASSPGLGGGTEEQYF
J: TRBJ2-2; V: TRBV7-2; CDR3: CASSLVGARGELFF
J: TRBJ2-1; V: TRBV6-4; CDR3: CASSLLAGDNEQFF
J: TRBJ2-1; V: TRBV2; CDR3: CASSASGGASPRNEQFF
J: TRBJ1-4; V: TRBV19; CDR3: CASSGLGEKLFF
J: TRBJ2-1; V: TRBV11-2; CDR3: CASSNVAIAGEQFF
J: TRBJ2-7; V: TRBV11-2; CDR3: CASSLGQEQYF
J: TRBJ1-4; V: TRBV30; CDR3: CAWNLGRITEKLFF
J: TRBJ2-3; V: TRBV5-1; CDR3: CASSQTGGADTQYF
J: TRBJ1-2; V: TRBV1; CDR3: CTSSPGGGTTGYTF
J: TRBJ1-1; V: TRBV2; CDR3: CASIPRDRAGKAFF
J: TRBJ1-1; V: TRBV19; CDR3: CASTIGRTGGGRGTEAFF
J: TRBJ2-7; V: TRBV30; CDR3: CAWGSLTGTGQYF
J: TRBJ1-5; V: TRBV28; CDR3: CASSYHGSNQPQHF
J: TRBJ2-3; V: TRBV19; CDR3: CASSPQRGPSTDTQYF
J: TRBJ2-1; V: TRBV25-1; CDR3: CASRMAGGLREQFF
J: TRBJ2-7; V: TRBV6-1; CDR3: CASTVLRAGGYEQYF
J: TRBJ1-5; V: TRBV2; CDR3: CASSTDRDQPQHF
J: TRBJ1-5; V: TRBV29-1; CDR3: CSVSGGNQPQHF
J: TRBJ2-2; V: TRBV5-6; CDR3: CASSLPANTGELFF
J: TRBJ1-6; V: TRBV10-3; CDR3: CAIKSTGINSPLHF
J: TRBJ2-1; V: TRBV7-3; CDR3: CASSLAGRAPSYNEQFF
J: TRBJ2-1; V: TRBV21-1; CDR3: CASRPEQFF
J: TRBJ2-3; V: TRBV18; CDR3: CASSPAILRDTQYF
J: TRBJ2-2; V: TRBV2; CDR3: CASSLYGANTGELFF
J: TRBJ2-7; V: TRBV10-3; CDR3: CAISRDRTYEQYF
J: TRBJ2-7; V: TRBV12-1; CDR3: CASSLLGTTHYEQYF
J: TRBJ1-3; V: TRBV28; CDR3: CASSFGTNRNTIYF
J: TRBJ1-5; V: TRBV28; CDR3: CASSLVPEINQPQHF
J: TRBJ1-3; V: TRBV13; CDR3: CASSLENESGNTIYF
J: TRBJ1-5; V: TRBV27; CDR3: CASRSRGGYSNQPQHF
J: TRBJ1-1; V: TRBV5-1; CDR3: CASSQMDGRNTEAFF
J: TRBJ2-6; V: TRBV5-1; CDR3: CASSLVYSGANVLTF
J: TRBJ2-7; V: TRBV7-2; CDR3: CASSNSIDSYEQYF
J: TRBJ2-2; V: TRBV2; CDR3: CASRETQGTGELFF
J: TRBJ1-5; V: TRBV7-2; CDR3: CASSLAGRVFQPQHF
J: TRBJ2-4; V: TRBV19; CDR3: CASNTGYTKNIQYF
J: TRBJ2-2; V: TRBV19; CDR3: CASSIFGSNTGELFF
J: TRBJ2-1; V: TRBV7-3; CDR3: CASSALAAGEQFF
J: TRBJ2-7; V: TRBV5-5; CDR3: CASSLGPGGEYF
J: TRBJ2-5; V: TRBV19; CDR3: CASRGSPWETQYF
J: TRBJ2-2; V: TRBV11-2; CDR3: CASSSSGTPTGELFF
J: TRBJ1-2; V: TRBV23-1; CDR3: CASSQSRQSGRGYTF
J: TRBJ1-6; V: TRBV7-2; CDR3: CASSLSTGLISPLHF
J: TRBJ2-7; V: TRBV19; CDR3: CASSMGGNLNYEQYF
J: TRBJ1-1; V: TRBV5-8; CDR3: CASSRRGAFF